Below are 23 T cell receptor beta chains sequenced from a single sample in a study of blood T cell repertoires in COVID-19. Method: immunoSEQ multiplex PCR; TCRdb's copy keeps in-frame clones and lacks some. The data contain about 75,000 clones, approximately 79% of them singletons. Specimen: peripheral blood. The receptors derive from a woman of 80 years or more with active or convalescent COVID-19.

This chain connects TRBV13 to TRBJ1-5; 8 bases are a match to TRBD1. Per the germline V gene, CDR1 is PRHDT and CDR2 is FYEKMQ (reference sequence). The CDR3 is 15 amino acids. With V trimmed by 5 bases and J by 5 bases, 8 bases remained unmatched. DNA of the CDR3: TGTGCCAGCAGCCTCGGACAGGGCCTACATCAGCCCCAGCATTTT. Translating it yields CASSLGQGLHQPQHF.

The V and J genes are TRBV9 and TRBJ1-4, with a possible D match to TRBD1 (5 bases). There are 14 residues in the CDR3. Germline V gene sequence: CDR1 SGDLS, CDR2 YYNGEE. The germline V and J ends were trimmed by 3 bases and 4 bases, with 10 bases remaining between them. The CDR3: CASSETAINEKLFF. Written as DNA, the CDR3 is TGTGCCAGCAGCGAGACAGCGATTAATGAAAAACTGTTTTTT.

The rearrangement uses TRBV6-5 and TRBJ2-1; 8 nucleotides match TRBD2. CDR1 and CDR2 (germline): MNHEY, SVGAGI. Unmatched junction bases numbered 10, after V lost 5 bases and J lost 7 bases. The CDR3 loop spans 15 amino acids. CDR3 region: CASSLSGLGRNEQFF. CDR3 nucleotides: TGTGCCAGCAGTCTATCGGGACTAGGTCGGAATGAGCAGTTCTTC.

The chain combines TRBV28 with TRBJ1-5; perhaps TRBD1 as D (6 bases). The CDR3 covers 15 residues. Trimming removed 8 bases at V and 4 bases at J, with 18 bases between. Germline V lookup: CDR1 MDHEN, CDR2 SYDVKM. The CDR3 protein is CASHASDRSNQPQHF. CDR3 sequence (DNA): TGTGCCAGCCATGCCTCCGACAGGAGTAATCAGCCCCAGCATTTT.

J is TRBJ2-7 and V is TRBV11-2, with D perhaps TRBD1 (6 bases). The ends were cut back, 3 bases at V and 6 bases at J, with 9 bases in the middle. Germline V gives CDR1 SGHAT, CDR2 FQNNGV. This CDR3 spans 12 amino acids. The CDR3 coding sequence is TGTGCCAGCAGCTTCGAGGGGGTCGAGCAGTACTTC. Amino acids: CASSFEGVEQYF. The full variable domain, with the rest looked up from reference TRBV11-2 and TRBJ2-7, is EAGVAQSPRYKIIEKRQSVAFWCNPISGHATLYWYQQILGQGPKLLIQFQNNGVVDDSQLPKDRFSAERLKGVDSTLKIQPAKLEDSAVYLCASSFEGVEQYFGPGTRLTVT.

The genes are TRBV29-1 and TRBJ2-7, with 7 positions matching TRBD1. CDR3 size: 14 residues. Per the germline V gene, CDR1 is SQVTM and CDR2 is ANQGSEA. The V segment lost 7 bases and the J segment 0 bases; nucleotides outside the gene matches: 9. The chain's CDR3 is CSARGTPSSYEQYF. The CDR3 nucleotides are TGCAGCGCCAGGGGGACACCGAGCTCCTACGAGCAGTACTTC.

The chain employs TRBV5-8 and TRBJ2-3, with 10 bases lining up with TRBD2. This CDR3 is 17 amino acids long. Germline CDR1 is SGHTS and CDR2 is YDEGEE. After removal of 1 base from V and 6 bases from J, the junction contained 11 bases not matched to a gene. CDR3 protein: CASSLTKIAGGGDTQYF. The CDR3, as DNA: TGTGCCAGCAGCTTGACCAAAATAGCGGGAGGAGGGGATACGCAGTATTTT.

The V and J genes are TRBV4-3 and TRBJ2-5, with D maybe TRBD1 (5 bases). V was clipped by 0 bases and J by 3 bases, with 8 bases between them. CDR3 length: 14 amino acids. Germline loops: CDR1 LGHNA, CDR2 YSLEER. The CDR3 nucleotides are TGCGCCAGCAGCCAAGATGCGGACAAAGAGACCCAGTACTTC. Translated, it gives CASSQDADKETQYF.

The genes are TRBV13 and TRBJ1-3, with D possibly being TRBD1 (6 bases). V dropped 6 bases and J dropped 6 bases, with 15 bases sitting between them. The CDR3 spans 14 residues. The germline V gene encodes CDR1 PRHDT and CDR2 FYEKMQ (reference sequence). The CDR3 sequence: CASRPTGIANTIYF. The CDR3 region has the DNA TGTGCCAGCAGACCTACAGGGATAGCAAACACCATATATTTT.

The CDR3 sequence: CASGLVHIGTKPGELFF. CDR3 in DNA: TGTGCTAGTGGTTTGGTACATATCGGGACTAAGCCCGGGGAGCTGTTTTTT. The chain couples TRBV12-5 to TRBJ2-2, with 7 bases identical to TRBD2. Trimming at V came to 0 bases and at J to 6 bases, leaving 10 bases not matched to a gene. The CDR3 has 17 amino acids. Germline CDR1 reads LGHNT; CDR2 reads FRNRAP.

V gene TRBV5-8 combines with J gene TRBJ1-3; 9 nucleotides match TRBD1. Germline trimming cut 3 bases from V and 5 bases from J; bases unmatched to any gene: 12. Germline V gene data show CDR1 as SGHTS and CDR2 as YDEGEE. This CDR3 has 17 residues. The CDR3 here is CASSWGQGAPIRNTIYF. The CDR3 bases are TGTGCCAGCAGCTGGGGACAGGGAGCGCCGATACGAAACACCATATATTTT.

J is TRBJ2-7 and V is TRBV4-2; D is perhaps TRBD1 (6 bases). CDR1 is LGHNA and CDR2 is YNFKEQ in the germline V gene. This CDR3 contains 13 residues. The V end lost 4 bases, the J end lost 12 bases, and 19 bases lay between the germline ends. The CDR3, as DNA: TGTGCCAGCAGCCGGACAGACTTAGCAGGTCGGTACTTC. It specifies CASSRTDLAGRYF.

The rearrangement joins TRBV30 to TRBJ2-3, with a possible D match to TRBD2 (6 bases). Trimming shortened V by 8 bases and J by 4 bases, and 19 bases separated the two germline ends. Germline V gives CDR1 GTSNPN, CDR2 SVGIG (reference sequence). This CDR3 has 14 amino acids. The CDR3 sequence: CAHNGAGLADTQYF. CDR3 nucleotide sequence: TGTGCCCACAACGGGGCGGGATTGGCAGATACGCAGTATTTT.

This rearrangement joins TRBV7-2 to TRBJ2-7, with 11 bases matching TRBD1. There are 14 residues in the CDR3. From germline, CDR1 is SGHTA and CDR2 FQGNSA. Germline trimming cut 4 bases from V and 6 bases from J; bases unmatched to any gene: 5. DNA of the CDR3: TGTGCCAGCAGCTGGGGACAGGGGGTAAGCGAGCAGTACTTC. It yields the protein CASSWGQGVSEQYF.

The chain joins TRBV28 to TRBJ1-6; TRBD1 agrees at 10 bases. The germline V gene has CDR1 MDHEN and CDR2 SYDVKM. Germline trimming cut 5 bases from V and 8 bases from J; bases unmatched to any gene: 12. This CDR3 is built from 17 residues. The CDR3 spells CASSLPGTGEEDSPLHF. The CDR3 DNA sequence: TGTGCCAGCAGTCTCCCCGGGACAGGGGAAGAGGATTCACCCCTCCACTTT.

The chain combines TRBV18 with TRBJ1-5; D unresolved. There are 15 residues in the CDR3. The ends were cut back, 3 bases at V and 0 bases at J, with 9 bases in the middle. CDR1 and CDR2 from the germline V gene are KGHSH and LQKENI. CDR3 in DNA: TGTGCCAGCTCACCCACGGGGAGTAGCAATCAGCCCCAGCATTTT. It is translated as CASSPTGSSNQPQHF.

The chain combines TRBV3-1 (or the pseudogene TRBV3-2) with TRBJ1-1, with D possibly being TRBD1 (6 bases). Trimming shortened V by 3 bases and J by 8 bases, and 16 bases separated the two germline ends. CDR3 length: 14 amino acids. Germline CDR1 LGHDT, CDR2 YNNKEL (reference sequence). CDR3 residues: CASSHRRQDPEAFF. The CDR3 DNA reads TGTGCCAGCAGCCACCGTAGACAGGACCCCGAAGCTTTCTTT.

This sequence joins TRBV19 and TRBJ1-5; tentative D call: TRBD1 (5 bases). Germline CDR1 and CDR2: LNHDA and SQIVND (reference sequence). There are 14 residues in the CDR3. Trimming took 1 base from V and 7 from J, leaving 11 bases between them. The CDR3 loop reads CASSIVAGYQPQHF. As DNA, the CDR3 is TGTGCCAGTAGTATAGTGGCAGGGTACCAGCCCCAGCATTTT. The whole variable domain, filled in from reference TRBV19 and TRBJ1-5, reads DGGITQSPKYLFRKEGQNVTLSCEQNLNHDAMYWYRQDPGQGLRLIYYSQIVNDFQKGDIAEGYSVSREKKESFPLTVTSAQKNPTAFYLCASSIVAGYQPQHFGDGTRLSIL.

The chain employs TRBV15 and TRBJ1-6, with TRBD1 matching 8 bases. Germline assignment: CDR1 LNHNV and CDR2 YYDKDF (reference sequence). The CDR3 is made up of 16 amino acids. The V and J ends lost 0 bases and 10 bases, in that order; junction bases with no gene match: 8. The CDR3 spells CATSREKTGVVSPLHF. Written as DNA, the CDR3 is TGTGCCACCAGCAGAGAGAAGACAGGGGTTGTATCACCCCTCCACTTT.

This clone was observed a single time. This chain uses TRBV20-1 with TRBJ2-1, with 7 bases identical to TRBD2. The CDR3 totals 15 residues. J was trimmed by 9 bases and V by 3 bases; bases with no gene match: 14. The germline V gene has CDR1 DFQATT and CDR2 SNEGSKA (reference sequence). The CDR3 protein is CSASGAAGATREQFF. The CDR3 DNA reads TGCAGTGCTAGTGGCGCGGCGGGAGCAACTCGTGAGCAGTTCTTC.

The sample holds one count of this clone. The chain has TRBV27 and TRBJ1-2; tentative D call: TRBD1 (6 bases). Trimming left V 0 bases short and J 5 bases short, with 16 bases between. Germline V gene lookup returns CDR1 MNHEY and CDR2 SMNVEV (reference sequence). This CDR3 spans 16 amino acids. The CDR3 loop is CASSLSNWDTVYGYTF. CDR3 coding DNA: TGTGCCAGCAGTTTATCCAATTGGGACACCGTATATGGCTACACCTTC.

This clone has a handful of counts. The rearrangement joins TRBV20-1 to TRBJ2-3; D remains unclear. The CDR3 covers 12 residues. In germline, CDR1 is DFQATT, CDR2 SNEGSKA (reference sequence). The V end was cut by 3 bases, the J end by 0 bases, with 4 bases between. The CDR3 DNA is TGCAGTGCTAGTATAAGCACAGATACGCAGTATTTT. The encoded protein is CSASISTDTQYF.

The chain carries TRBV12-3 or TRBV12-4 and TRBJ2-5, with 7 bases aligning to TRBD1. The CDR3 totals 13 residues. The ends lost 4 bases at V and 5 bases at J; junction bases unmatched: 4. CDR3 sequence: CASSYRGLETQYF. The CDR3 DNA reads as TGTGCCAGCAGTTACAGGGGTTTGGAGACCCAGTACTTC.